These T cell receptor beta chains were read from a single sample in a study of blood T cell repertoires in COVID-19. TCRdb keeps only in-frame clones here, not all; method: immunoSEQ multiplex PCR. The sample has 150,000 to 200,000 clones, 86% seen once. Material: peripheral blood. These receptors were taken from a man younger than 30 with acute or convalescent COVID-19. Both conserved end residues are trimmed from each CDR3.

V gene,J gene,CDR3 protein
TRBV18,TRBJ1-3,ASSPGTGISGNTIY
TRBV7-9,TRBJ1-1,ASSTQTGITEAF
TRBV6-4,TRBJ2-1,ASSDSSGGAYNEQF
TRBV6-5,TRBJ2-1,ASSYSGGTNEQF
TRBV4-1,TRBJ1-2,ASSHPVRGAGYGYT
TRBV4-2,TRBJ1-2,ASSPLQGNYGYT
TRBV19,TRBJ1-3,ASSTGYSGNTIY
TRBV6-5,TRBJ1-2,ASTRDRAYGYT
TRBV9,TRBJ2-2,ASSVDRALGTGELF
TRBV29-1,TRBJ1-1,SGRRKIGHSTPSEAF
TRBV7-8,TRBJ2-1,ASSYDSGGALEQF
TRBV5-1,TRBJ2-1,ASSLSPSGGTNEQF
TRBV5-4,TRBJ1-2,ASSLRDRGNYGYT
TRBV2,TRBJ1-4,ASSAFSREKLF
TRBV6-1,TRBJ1-2,ASSEIWQNYGYT
TRBV30,TRBJ2-7,AWTPGGTETYEQY
TRBV19,TRBJ1-3,ASSIVPGYSGNTIY
TRBV7-7,TRBJ2-2,ASSQDYEADGELF
TRBV29-1,TRBJ1-1,SARDTGPTEAF
TRBV7-6,TRBJ2-1,ASSSRTGSHEQF
TRBV14,TRBJ2-1,ASSQQAAAYNEQF
TRBV7-3,TRBJ1-1,ASSLSGTGGGKRTEAF
TRBV7-2,TRBJ2-1,ASSLVGGTGYNEQF
TRBV6-5,TRBJ1-6,ASSYNREGRPPLH
TRBV5-6,TRBJ1-5,ASSLGTVNQPQH
TRBV7-6,TRBJ1-3,ASSLAGLSGNTIY
TRBV2,TRBJ2-1,ASRAGTSGGNEQF
TRBV18,TRBJ2-3,ASSPLGQVKDTQY
TRBV20-1,TRBJ2-1,SASSLVSGIVYNEQF
TRBV4-2,TRBJ2-2,ASSQGSGGSRGELF
TRBV24-1,TRBJ2-5,ATSARGAGPQETQY
TRBV6-5,TRBJ2-7,ASSYMRGHYEQY
TRBV7-2,TRBJ1-5,ASSVIFADSVH
TRBV9,TRBJ1-1,ASSARGTEAF
TRBV30,TRBJ1-6,AGRWDFNSPLH
TRBV6-6,TRBJ1-5,ASSYSDRGGRKPQH
TRBV7-9,TRBJ2-3,ASSPRQPRNTDTQY
TRBV7-7,TRBJ2-3,ASSLGLGAGSDTQY
TRBV4-1,TRBJ2-3,ASSTKVFSGGGADTQY
TRBV4-1,TRBJ1-2,ASSQDPHGGWYGYT
TRBV25-1,TRBJ2-3,ASSEWGQGGTDTQY
TRBV25-1,TRBJ1-4,ASSAQGSNEKLF
TRBV6-1,TRBJ1-5,ASSEGRGPQPQH